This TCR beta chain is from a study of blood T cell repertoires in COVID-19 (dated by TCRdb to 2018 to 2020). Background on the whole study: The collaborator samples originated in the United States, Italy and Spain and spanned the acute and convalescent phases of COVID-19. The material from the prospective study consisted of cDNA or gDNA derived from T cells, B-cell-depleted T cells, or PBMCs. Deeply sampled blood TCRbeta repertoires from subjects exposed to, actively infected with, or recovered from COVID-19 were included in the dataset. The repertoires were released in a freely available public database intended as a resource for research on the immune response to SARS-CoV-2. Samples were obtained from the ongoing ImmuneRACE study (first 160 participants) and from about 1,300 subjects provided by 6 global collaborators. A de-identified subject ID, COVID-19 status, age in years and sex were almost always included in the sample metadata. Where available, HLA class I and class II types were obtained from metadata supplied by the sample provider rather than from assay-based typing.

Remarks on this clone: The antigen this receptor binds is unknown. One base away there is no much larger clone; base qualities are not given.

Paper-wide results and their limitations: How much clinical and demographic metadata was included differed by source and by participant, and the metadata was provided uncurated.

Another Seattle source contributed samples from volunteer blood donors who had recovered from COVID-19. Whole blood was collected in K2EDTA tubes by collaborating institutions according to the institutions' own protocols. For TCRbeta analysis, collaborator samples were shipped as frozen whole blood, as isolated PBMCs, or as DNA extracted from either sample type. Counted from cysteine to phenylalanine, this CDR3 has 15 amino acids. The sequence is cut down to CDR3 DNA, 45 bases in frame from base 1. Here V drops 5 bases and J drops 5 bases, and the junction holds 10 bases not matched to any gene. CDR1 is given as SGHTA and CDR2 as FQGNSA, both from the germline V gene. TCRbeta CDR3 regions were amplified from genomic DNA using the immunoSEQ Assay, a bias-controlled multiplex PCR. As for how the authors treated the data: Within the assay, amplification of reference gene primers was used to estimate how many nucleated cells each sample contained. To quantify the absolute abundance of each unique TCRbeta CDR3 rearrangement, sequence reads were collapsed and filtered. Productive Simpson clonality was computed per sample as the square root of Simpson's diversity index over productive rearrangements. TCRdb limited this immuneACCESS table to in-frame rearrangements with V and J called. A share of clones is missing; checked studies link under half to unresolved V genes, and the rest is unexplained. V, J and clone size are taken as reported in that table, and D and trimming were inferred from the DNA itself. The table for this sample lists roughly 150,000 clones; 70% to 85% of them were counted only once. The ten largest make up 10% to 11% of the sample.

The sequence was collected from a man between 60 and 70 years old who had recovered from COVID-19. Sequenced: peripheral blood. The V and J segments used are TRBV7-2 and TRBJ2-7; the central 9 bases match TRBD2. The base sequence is TGTGCCAGCAGCGCGCGGGGGGGCGGTTTCGACGAGCAGTACTTC. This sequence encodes CASSARGGGFDEQYF. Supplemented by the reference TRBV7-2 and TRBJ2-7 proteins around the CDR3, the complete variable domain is GAGVSQSPSNKVTEKGKDVELRCDPISGHTALYWYRQSLGQGLEFLIYFQGNSAPDKSGLPSDRFSAERTGGSVSTLTIQRTQQEDSAVYLCASSARGGGFDEQYFGPGTRLTVT.